Following are 12 T cell receptor beta chains from one sample sequenced in a study of beta chain features in type 1 diabetes. The authors reverse transcribed all of the isolated RNA, so sequencing captured expressed TCRB transcripts. Clones were read by immunoSEQ multiplex PCR, and TCRdb kept only the in-frame ones, dropping some. The table includes some 150,000 clones, 8.5% to 14% detected once. The sequencing input was central memory CD4+ T cells from blood. The receptors derive from a man between 18 and 35 years old in good health.

This clone was observed a few times. The chain joins TRBV11-2 to TRBJ2-4; 7 bases agree with TRBD1. Germline V lookup: CDR1 SGHAT, CDR2 FQNNGV. The CDR3 length is 16 residues. With 0 bases clipped from V and 3 bases from J, the junction kept 5 bases outside the gene matches. Here the CDR3 reads CASSLEAAGGKNIQYF. CDR3 DNA: TGTGCCAGCAGCTTAGAGGCGGCAGGGGGCAAAAACATTCAGTACTTC.

This clone is labeled as medium-sized. The CDR3 sequence is CASSPQRLAKNIQYF. The CDR3 DNA sequence: TGTGCCAGTAGTCCTCAGAGACTAGCCAAAAACATTCAGTACTTC. J is TRBJ2-4 and V is TRBV19; D is unresolved. CDR3 length: 15 amino acids. The V and J ends lost 5 bases and 0 bases respectively, with 11 bases between them. Looked up from germline, CDR1 is LNHDA and CDR2 is SQIVND (reference sequence).

This clone was seen more than once but under ten times. The chain is built from TRBV7-9 and TRBJ2-5; 8 bases line up with TRBD1. CDR1 and CDR2 from the germline V gene are SEHNR and FQNEAQ (reference sequence). The CDR3 loop spans 14 amino acids. V gave up 1 base and J gave up 6 bases; unmatched junction bases: 4. CDR3 nucleotides: TGTGCCAGCAGCTTAGGGACAGGGACAAAGACCCAGTACTTC. Protein product: CASSLGTGTKTQYF. The full variable domain, in which reference TRBV7-9 and TRBJ2-5 provide the parts outside the CDR3, is DTGVSQNPRHKITKRGQNVTFRCDPISEHNRLYWYRQTLGQGPEFLTYFQNEAQLEKSRLLSDRFSAERPKGSFSTLEIQRTEQGDSAMYLCASSLGTGTKTQYFGPGTRLLVL.

This clone was recorded at least ten times. The chain's CDR3 is CASSASGGSGGTDTQYF. In nucleotides, the CDR3 is TGTGCCAGCAGTGCCTCGGGAGGTAGCGGAGGCACAGATACGCAGTATTTT. The chain uses TRBV28 and TRBJ2-3; 7 bases map to TRBD2. The CDR3 is 17 amino acids. V was clipped by 5 bases and J by 1 base; unmatched bases: 12. Per the germline V gene, CDR1 is MDHEN and CDR2 is SYDVKM.

The CDR3: CASEDRGSGANVLTF. The DNA of the CDR3 is TGTGCCAGCGAGGACAGGGGATCTGGGGCCAACGTCCTGACTTTC. V gene TRBV28 combines with J gene TRBJ2-6, with TRBD1 matching 9 bases. Trimming cost V 8 bases and J 1 base; bases outside gene matches: 3. Germline CDR1 MDHEN, CDR2 SYDVKM. The CDR3 has 15 residues.

The chain has TRBV7-6 and TRBJ2-6; 7 bases map to TRBD1. V gave up 5 bases and J gave up 15 bases; unmatched junction bases: 10. This CDR3 spans 13 amino acids. Germline assignment: CDR1 SGHVS and CDR2 FNYEAQ. The CDR3 region has the DNA TGTGCCAGCAGCACCACAGGGGATGGCGGCCTGACTTTC. This sequence encodes CASSTTGDGGLTF.

This rearrangement joins TRBV25-1 to TRBJ2-3; no clear D. CDR1 and CDR2 (germline): MGHDK, SYGVNS. The V and J ends lost 4 bases and 6 bases respectively, with 5 bases between them. There are 11 residues in the CDR3. The CDR3 loop is CASSVRDTQYF. Here the CDR3 DNA reads TGTGCCAGCAGTGTCAGGGATACGCAGTATTTT.

As DNA, the CDR3 is TGTGCCAGCAGCGTAAGAGAGTTGGGTGGCTACACCTTC. It translates to CASSVRELGGYTF. This chain connects TRBV9 to TRBJ1-2; no firm D call. The CDR3 has 13 amino acids. V lost 1 base to trimming and J lost 7 bases, with 11 bases between them. The V gene's germline CDR1 is SGDLS and CDR2 YYNGEE.

This clone was recorded a few times. This chain joins TRBV5-1 and TRBJ1-4, with D perhaps matching TRBD1 (5 bases). The CDR3 length is 15 residues. V lost 2 bases and J lost 8, with 16 bases in between. CDR1 SGHRS and CDR2 YFSETQ come from the germline V gene. CDR3 DNA sequence: TGCGCCAGCAGCTTCGTCGGTCAGGGTGGCGAAAAACTGTTTTTT. Translating it yields CASSFVGQGGEKLFF.

The V call is TRBV7-9, the J call TRBJ2-7; D gene uncertain. Germline lookup yields CDR1 SEHNR and CDR2 FQNEAQ (reference sequence). V lost 0 bases and J lost 6, with 15 bases in between. The CDR3 totals 15 residues. The CDR3 DNA sequence: TGTGCCAGCAGCTTAGCAGGAACAGCCGGTATCGAGCAGTACTTC. Its translation: CASSLAGTAGIEQYF.

The chain joins TRBV7-2 to TRBJ2-1; TRBD1 matches at 8 bases. CDR3 length: 14 amino acids. Germline loops: CDR1 SGHTA, CDR2 FQGNSA. V was pared by 4 bases and J by 6 bases, with 5 bases of the junction left unmatched. The CDR3 sequence: CASSSDRVINEQFF. The CDR3 DNA follows: TGTGCCAGCAGCTCGGACAGGGTCATCAATGAGCAGTTCTTC.

This chain links TRBV4-2 with TRBJ2-7; 9 bases fit TRBD1. The CDR3 spans 14 residues. The germline V gene has CDR1 LGHNA and CDR2 YNFKEQ. V dropped 5 bases and J dropped 5; count of bases not matched to a gene: 7. This CDR3 reads CASSTGDRDDEQYF. CDR3 DNA: TGTGCCAGCAGCACCGGGGACAGGGACGACGAGCAGTACTTC.